The clone carrying this TCR beta chain was detected ten times or more. Time point denoted: newly diagnosed GD, antithyroid drugs for less than 3 months. Preparation of the TCR library used RNA extracted from PBMCs. The data belong to a study of regulatory T cells in long-lasting Graves disease. iRepertoire HTBI primers and Arm-PCR of CDR3 regions built TCR beta libraries. TCRdb re-analysed the multiplex PCR reads in MiXCR, keeping a single row per CDR3 protein. Of about 460,000 distinct CDR3 sequences listed, less than 15% are singletons. These data also featured in a second study, about T cells in Graves' hyperthyroidism and ophthalmopathy. This second report adds: Most thyroid clonotypes expanded above 0.001 appeared in blood too.

This sample comprised peripheral blood mononuclear cells (PBMCs), obtained at new diagnosis, from a patient treated with antithyroid drugs. This TCR came from a woman aged 45-59 years with Graves disease.

CDR3 sequence: CSVEGGSPYEQYF. CDR3 nucleotide sequence: TGCAGCGTTGAAGGGGGGTCCCCCTACGAGCAGTACTTC. This rearrangement joins TRBV29-1 to TRBJ2-7; D assignment may be TRBD1 or TRBD2 (5 bases each). Germline CDR1 SQVTM, CDR2 ANQGSEA. The CDR3 totals 13 residues. V lost 1 base and J lost 2, with 9 bases in between.